This entry is about one T cell receptor beta chain. As yet, its antigen is unknown. The data are from a study of T cell responses to AZD1222 COVID-19 vaccine. Study results and limitations: No day 14 peak samples; only post-peak repertoires were characterized.

The germline gives CDR1 MDHEN, CDR2 SYDVKM. This CDR3 has 14 amino acids. Trimming cost V 3 bases and J 1 base, with 9 bases left between them. The assay was immunoSEQ multiplex PCR, and TCRdb's table has in-frame clones only and misses some. The sample has about 180,000 clones, just under 90% seen once; the top ten hold 4.3%. This sequence was found in an adult who received the MenACWY meningococcal vaccine as a control. V and J are TRBV28 and TRBJ1-1; D gene unclear. The material was peripheral blood, obtained 28 days after the second dose of the MenACWY control vaccine. This CDR3 reads CASSFPYRNTEAFF. The CDR3 DNA is TGTGCCAGCAGTTTCCCCTATCGGAACACTGAAGCTTTCTTT.